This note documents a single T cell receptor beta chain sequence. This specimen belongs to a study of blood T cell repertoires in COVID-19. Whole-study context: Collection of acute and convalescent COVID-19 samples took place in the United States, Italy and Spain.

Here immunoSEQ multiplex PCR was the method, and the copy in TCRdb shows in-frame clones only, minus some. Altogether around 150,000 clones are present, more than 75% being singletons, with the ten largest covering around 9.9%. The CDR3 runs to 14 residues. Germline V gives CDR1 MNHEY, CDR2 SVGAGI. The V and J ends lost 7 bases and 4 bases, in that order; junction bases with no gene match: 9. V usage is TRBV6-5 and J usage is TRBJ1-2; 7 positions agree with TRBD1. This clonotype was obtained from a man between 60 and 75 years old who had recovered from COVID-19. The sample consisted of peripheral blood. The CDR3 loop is CASKSPGQPYGYTF. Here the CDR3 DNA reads TGTGCCAGCAAAAGCCCGGGACAGCCCTATGGCTACACCTTC.